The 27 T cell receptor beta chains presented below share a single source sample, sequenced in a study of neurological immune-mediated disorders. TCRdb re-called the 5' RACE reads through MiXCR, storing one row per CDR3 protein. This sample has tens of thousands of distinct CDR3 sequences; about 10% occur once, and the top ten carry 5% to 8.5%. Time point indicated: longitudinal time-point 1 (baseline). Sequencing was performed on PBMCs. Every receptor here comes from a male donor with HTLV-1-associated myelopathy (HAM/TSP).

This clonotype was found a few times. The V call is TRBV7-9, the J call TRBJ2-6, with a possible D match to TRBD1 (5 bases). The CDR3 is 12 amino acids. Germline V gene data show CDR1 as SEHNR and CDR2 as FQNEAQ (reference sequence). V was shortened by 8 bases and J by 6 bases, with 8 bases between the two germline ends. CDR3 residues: CASQGPANVLTF. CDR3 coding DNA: TGTGCCAGCCAGGGCCCGGCCAACGTCCTGACTTTC.

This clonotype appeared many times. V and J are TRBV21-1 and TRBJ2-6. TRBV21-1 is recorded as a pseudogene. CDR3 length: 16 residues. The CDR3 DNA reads TGTGCCAGCAGCAAAGACGCCGGACCTGGGGCCAACGTCCTGACTTTC. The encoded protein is CASSKDAGPGANVLTF.

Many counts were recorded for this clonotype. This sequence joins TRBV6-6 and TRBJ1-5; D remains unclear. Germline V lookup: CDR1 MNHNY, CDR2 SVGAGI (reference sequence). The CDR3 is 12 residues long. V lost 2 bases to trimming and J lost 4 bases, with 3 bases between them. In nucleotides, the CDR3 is TGTGCCAGCAGTTACATGAATCAGCCCCAGCATTTT. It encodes CASSYMNQPQHF.

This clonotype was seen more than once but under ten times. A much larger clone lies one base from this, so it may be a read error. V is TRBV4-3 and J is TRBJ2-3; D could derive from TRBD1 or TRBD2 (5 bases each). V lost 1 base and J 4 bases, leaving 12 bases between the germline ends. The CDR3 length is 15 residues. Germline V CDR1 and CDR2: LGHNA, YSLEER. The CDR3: CASSQGGSAPDTQYF. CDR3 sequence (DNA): TGCGCCAGCAGCCAAGGGGGGTCGGCCCCAGATACGCAGTATTTT.

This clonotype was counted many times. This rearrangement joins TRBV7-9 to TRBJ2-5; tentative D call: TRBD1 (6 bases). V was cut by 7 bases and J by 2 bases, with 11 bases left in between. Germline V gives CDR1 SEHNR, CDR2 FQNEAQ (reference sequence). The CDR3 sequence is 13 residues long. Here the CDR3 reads CASKPDRQETQYF. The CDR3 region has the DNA TGTGCCAGCAAGCCGGACAGACAAGAGACCCAGTACTTC. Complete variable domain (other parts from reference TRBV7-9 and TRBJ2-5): DTGVSQNPRHKITKRGQNVTFRCDPISEHNRLYWYRQTLGQGPEFLTYFQNEAQLEKSRLLSDRFSAERPKGSFSTLEIQRTEQGDSAMYLCASKPDRQETQYFGPGTRLLVL.

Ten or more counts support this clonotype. Written as DNA, the CDR3 is TGTGCCAGCAGCTTGACAGGCTACGAGCAGTACTTC. Residues: CASSLTGYEQYF. The chain recombines TRBV7-9 with TRBJ2-7, with D perhaps matching TRBD1 (6 bases). V was clipped by 3 bases and J by 3 bases, with 6 bases between them. Germline-derived CDR1 and CDR2 are SEHNR and FQNEAQ (reference sequence). The CDR3 has 12 amino acids.

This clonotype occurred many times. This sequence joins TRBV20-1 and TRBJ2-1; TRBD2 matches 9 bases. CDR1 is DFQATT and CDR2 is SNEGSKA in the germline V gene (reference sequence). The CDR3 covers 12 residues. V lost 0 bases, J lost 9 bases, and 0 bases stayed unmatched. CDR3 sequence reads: CSAREGLAEQFF. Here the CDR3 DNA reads TGCAGTGCTAGAGAGGGACTAGCTGAGCAGTTCTTC.

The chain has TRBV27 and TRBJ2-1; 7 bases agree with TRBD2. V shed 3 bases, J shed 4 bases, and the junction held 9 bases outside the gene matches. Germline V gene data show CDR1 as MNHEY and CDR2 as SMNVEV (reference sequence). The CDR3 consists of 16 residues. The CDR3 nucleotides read TGTGCCAGCAGTTTCTCTGGGGGGGTAGCGTACAATGAGCAGTTCTTC. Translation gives CASSFSGGVAYNEQFF.

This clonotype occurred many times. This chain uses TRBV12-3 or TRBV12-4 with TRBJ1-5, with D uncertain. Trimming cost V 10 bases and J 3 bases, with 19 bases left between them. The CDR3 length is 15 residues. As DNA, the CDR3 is TGTGCCACCGTTTCTTCGATGGAACCCAATCAGCCCCAGCATTTT. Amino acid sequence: CATVSSMEPNQPQHF.

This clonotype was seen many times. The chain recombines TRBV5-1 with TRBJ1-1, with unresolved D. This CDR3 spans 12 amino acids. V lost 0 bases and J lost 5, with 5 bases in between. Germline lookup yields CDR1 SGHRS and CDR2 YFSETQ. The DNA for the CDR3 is TGCGCCAGCAGCTTGGGGCAAACTGAAGCTTTCTTT. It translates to CASSLGQTEAFF.

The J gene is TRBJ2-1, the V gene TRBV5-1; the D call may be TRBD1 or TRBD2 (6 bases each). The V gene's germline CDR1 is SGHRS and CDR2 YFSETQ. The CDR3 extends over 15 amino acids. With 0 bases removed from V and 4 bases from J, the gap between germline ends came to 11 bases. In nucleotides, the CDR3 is TGCGCCAGCAGCTTGGAGGGGGGACCATACAATGAGCAGTTCTTC. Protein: CASSLEGGPYNEQFF.

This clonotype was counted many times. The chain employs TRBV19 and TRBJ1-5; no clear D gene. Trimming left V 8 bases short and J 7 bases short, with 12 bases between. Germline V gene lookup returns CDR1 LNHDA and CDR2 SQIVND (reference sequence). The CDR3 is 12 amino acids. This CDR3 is CASRGGFQPQHF. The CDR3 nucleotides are TGTGCCAGTCGGGGAGGGTTCCAGCCCCAGCATTTT.

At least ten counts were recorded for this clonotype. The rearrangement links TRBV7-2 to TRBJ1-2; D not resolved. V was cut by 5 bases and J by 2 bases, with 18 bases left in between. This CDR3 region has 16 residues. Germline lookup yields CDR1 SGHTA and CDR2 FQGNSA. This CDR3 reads CASSGDGWRGNYGYTF. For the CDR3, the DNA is TGTGCCAGCAGCGGTGATGGTTGGAGAGGGAACTATGGCTACACCTTC.

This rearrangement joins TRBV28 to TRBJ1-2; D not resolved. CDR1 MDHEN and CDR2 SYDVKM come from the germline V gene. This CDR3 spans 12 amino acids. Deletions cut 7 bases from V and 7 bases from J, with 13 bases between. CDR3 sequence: CASTPGSTGYTF. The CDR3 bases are TGTGCCAGCACTCCGGGGAGCACTGGCTACACCTTC.

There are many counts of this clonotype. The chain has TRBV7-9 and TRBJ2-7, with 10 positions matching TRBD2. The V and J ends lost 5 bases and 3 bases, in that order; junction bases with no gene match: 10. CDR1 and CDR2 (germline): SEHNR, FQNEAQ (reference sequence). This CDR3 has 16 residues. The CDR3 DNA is TGTGCCAGCAGCCTGTCTCTAGCGGGGGCACTCTACGAGCAGTACTTC. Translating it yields CASSLSLAGALYEQYF.

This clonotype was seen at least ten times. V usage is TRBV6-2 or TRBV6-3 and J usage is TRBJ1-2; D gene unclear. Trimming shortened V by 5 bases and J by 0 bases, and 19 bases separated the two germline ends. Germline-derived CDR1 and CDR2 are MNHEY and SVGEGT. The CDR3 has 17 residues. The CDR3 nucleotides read TGTGCCAGCAGTCCCGTAACTGGACGTGAAGCTAACTATGGCTACACCTTC. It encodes CASSPVTGREANYGYTF.

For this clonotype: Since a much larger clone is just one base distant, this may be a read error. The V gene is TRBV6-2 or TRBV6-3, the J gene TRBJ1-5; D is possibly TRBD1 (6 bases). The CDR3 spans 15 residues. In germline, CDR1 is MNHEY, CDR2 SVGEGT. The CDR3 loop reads CARSYDRYSNQPQHF. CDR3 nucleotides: TGTGCCAGAAGTTACGACAGGTATAGCAATCAGCCCCAGCATTTT.

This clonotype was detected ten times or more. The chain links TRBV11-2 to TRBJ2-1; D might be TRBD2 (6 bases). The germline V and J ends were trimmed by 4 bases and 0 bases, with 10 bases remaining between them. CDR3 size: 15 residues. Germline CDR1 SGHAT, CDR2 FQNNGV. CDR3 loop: CASSSRTTSYNEQFF. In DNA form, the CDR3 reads TGTGCCAGCAGCTCGCGGACTACCTCCTACAATGAGCAGTTCTTC.

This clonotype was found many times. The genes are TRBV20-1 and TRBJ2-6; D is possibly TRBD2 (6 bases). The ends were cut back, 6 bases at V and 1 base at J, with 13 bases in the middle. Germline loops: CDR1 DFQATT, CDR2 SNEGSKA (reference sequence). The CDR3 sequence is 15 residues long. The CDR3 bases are TGCAGTGCCACCCTCGCGGGGTCTGGGGCCAACGTCCTGACTTTC. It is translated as CSATLAGSGANVLTF.

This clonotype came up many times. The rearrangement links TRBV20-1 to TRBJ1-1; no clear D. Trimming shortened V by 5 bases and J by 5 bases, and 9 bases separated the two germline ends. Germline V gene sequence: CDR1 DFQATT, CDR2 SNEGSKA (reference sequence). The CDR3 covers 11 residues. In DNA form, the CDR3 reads TGCAGTGCTTGGCGAGGGACTGAAGCTTTCTTT. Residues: CSAWRGTEAFF.

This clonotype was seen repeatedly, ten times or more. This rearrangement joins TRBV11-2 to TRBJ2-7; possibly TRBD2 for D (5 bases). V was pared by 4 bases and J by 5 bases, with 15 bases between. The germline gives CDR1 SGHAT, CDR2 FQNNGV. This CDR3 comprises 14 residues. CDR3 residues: CASSSGLSGNEQYF. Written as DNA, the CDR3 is TGTGCCAGCAGCTCGGGGTTGAGTGGGAACGAGCAGTACTTC.

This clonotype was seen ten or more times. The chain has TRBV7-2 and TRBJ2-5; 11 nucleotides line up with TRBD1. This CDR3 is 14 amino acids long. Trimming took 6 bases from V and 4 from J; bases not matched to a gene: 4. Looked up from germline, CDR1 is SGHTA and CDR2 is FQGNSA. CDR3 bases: TGTGCCAGCAGGAGGGACAGGGGGAGAGAGACCCAGTACTTC. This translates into CASRRDRGRETQYF.

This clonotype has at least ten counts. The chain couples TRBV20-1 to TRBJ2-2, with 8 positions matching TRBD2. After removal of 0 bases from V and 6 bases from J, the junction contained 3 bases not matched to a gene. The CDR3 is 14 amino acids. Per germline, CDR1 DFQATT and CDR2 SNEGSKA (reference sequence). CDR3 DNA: TGCAGTGCTAGAGATACGGGGGGGGCCGGGGAGCTGTTTTTT. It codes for CSARDTGGAGELFF.

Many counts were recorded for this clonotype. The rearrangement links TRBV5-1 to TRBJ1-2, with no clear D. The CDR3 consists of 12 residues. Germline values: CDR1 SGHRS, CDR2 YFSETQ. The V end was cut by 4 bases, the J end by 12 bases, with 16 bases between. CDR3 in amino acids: CASSTGSMANTF. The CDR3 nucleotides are TGCGCCAGCAGCACCGGGAGTATGGCTAACACCTTC.

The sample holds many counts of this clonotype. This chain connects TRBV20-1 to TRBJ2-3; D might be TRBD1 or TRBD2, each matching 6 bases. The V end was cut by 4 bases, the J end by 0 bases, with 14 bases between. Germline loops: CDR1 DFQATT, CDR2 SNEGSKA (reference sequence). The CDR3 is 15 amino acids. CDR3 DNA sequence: TGCAGTGCTACCAGGCGGGACACTAGCACAGATACGCAGTATTTT. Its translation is CSATRRDTSTDTQYF.

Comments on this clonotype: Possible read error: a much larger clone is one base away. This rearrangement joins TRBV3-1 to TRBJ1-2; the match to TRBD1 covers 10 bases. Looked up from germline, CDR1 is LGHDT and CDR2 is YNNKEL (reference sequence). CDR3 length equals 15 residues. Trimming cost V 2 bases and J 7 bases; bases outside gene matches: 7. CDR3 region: CASSQPLGTGAGYTF. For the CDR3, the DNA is TGTGCCAGCAGCCAACCCCTCGGGACAGGGGCTGGCTACACCTTC.

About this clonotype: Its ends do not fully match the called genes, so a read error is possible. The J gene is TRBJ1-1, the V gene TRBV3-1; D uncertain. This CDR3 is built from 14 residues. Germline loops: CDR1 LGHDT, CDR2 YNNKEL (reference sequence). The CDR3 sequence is CASNQVGQTTEAFF. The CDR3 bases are TGTGCCAGCAACCAAGTGGGCCAGACCACGGAAGCTTTCTTT.